The rows below give T cell receptor beta chains drawn from one sample of a study of shared clonotypes between healthy human individuals. Sequenced by immunoSEQ multiplex PCR; TCRdb stores in-frame clones only, minus some. The table includes over a million clones, around 76% detected once. The material sequenced was memory CD4+ T cells sorted from blood. The receptors here all came from a man between 18 and 35 years old in good health. Both conserved end residues are part of each CDR3. Each record gives: V gene, J gene, D gene, clone size, CDR3 DNA, CDR3 protein. The D gene is left open where the match is weak. Some rows have no size entry. The others give once, few or many, or a class for an expanded clone.

v_gene: TRBV5-1
j_gene: TRBJ2-3
d_gene: TRBD2
abundance: NA
CDR3nt: TGCGCCAGCAGCTTGAAAGGGACTAGCGGTAGCACAGATACGCAGTATTTT
CDR3aa: CASSLKGTSGSTDTQYF

v_gene: TRBV6-5
j_gene: TRBJ1-1
d_gene: NA
abundance: NA
CDR3nt: TGTGCCAGCAGTTACTCGAGGAGGGACCGGGGCTCCGAAGCTTTCTTT
CDR3aa: CASSYSRRDRGSEAFF

v_gene: TRBV15
j_gene: TRBJ1-1
d_gene: NA
abundance: NA
CDR3nt: TGTGCCACCAGCAGCTTAGACCGAGTGGGGACTGAAGCTTTCTTT
CDR3aa: CATSSLDRVGTEAFF

v_gene: TRBV11-2
j_gene: TRBJ2-1
d_gene: NA
abundance: NA
CDR3nt: TGTGCCAGCAGCTCATCCTCGGGCCCAGGGGAGCAGTTCTTC
CDR3aa: CASSSSSGPGEQFF

v_gene: TRBV6-6
j_gene: TRBJ2-7
d_gene: TRBD1
abundance: NA
CDR3nt: TGTGCCGACACGAGACGAGGGGGCCCCTACGAGCAGTACTTC
CDR3aa: CADTRRGGPYEQYF

v_gene: TRBV18
j_gene: TRBJ1-5
d_gene: NA
abundance: once
CDR3nt: TGTGCCAGCTCGTCAACCGGGGGCAATCAGCCCCAGCATTTT
CDR3aa: CASSSTGGNQPQHF

v_gene: TRBV19
j_gene: TRBJ1-3
d_gene: NA
abundance: NA
CDR3nt: TGTGCCAGTAGGCCTCAGGGTTACTCTGGAAACACCATATATTTT
CDR3aa: CASRPQGYSGNTIYF

v_gene: TRBV9
j_gene: TRBJ2-1
d_gene: NA
abundance: NA
CDR3nt: TGTGCCAGCAGCCTGCGACAGAGCACTATGAACAATGAGCAGTTCTTC
CDR3aa: CASSLRQSTMNNEQFF

v_gene: TRBV6-1
j_gene: TRBJ1-5
d_gene: NA
abundance: NA
CDR3nt: TGTGCCAGCAGCGTAATGGCTCAGGGAAATCAGCCCCAGCATTTT
CDR3aa: CASSVMAQGNQPQHF

v_gene: TRBV28
j_gene: TRBJ2-1
d_gene: NA
abundance: once
CDR3nt: TGTGCCAGCTTCGGAAATGAGCAGTTCTTC
CDR3aa: CASFGNEQFF

v_gene: TRBV27
j_gene: TRBJ2-3
d_gene: NA
abundance: NA
CDR3nt: TGTGCCAGCAGTCCAGATTTAGGGGCCCGCCCAGATACGCAGTATTTT
CDR3aa: CASSPDLGARPDTQYF

v_gene: TRBV4-3
j_gene: TRBJ2-3
d_gene: NA
abundance: few
CDR3nt: TGCGCCAGCAGCCAAGATTCCTCGGCTAGCGTACGCACAGATACGCAGTATTTT
CDR3aa: CASSQDSSASVRTDTQYF

v_gene: TRBV5-1
j_gene: TRBJ2-3
d_gene: TRBD1
abundance: NA
CDR3nt: TGCGCCAGCAGCGATCTCGAACAGGGGGCGTTCACAGATACGCAGTATTTT
CDR3aa: CASSDLEQGAFTDTQYF

v_gene: TRBV4-1
j_gene: TRBJ1-2
d_gene: NA
abundance: NA
CDR3nt: TGCGCCAGCAGCCAAACAGGGTGGGGGGCCTTGGGCTACACCTTC
CDR3aa: CASSQTGWGALGYTF

v_gene: TRBV5-8
j_gene: TRBJ1-3
d_gene: NA
abundance: NA
CDR3nt: TGTGCCAGCAGCTTGGTGGTTATCTCTGGAAACACCATATATTTT
CDR3aa: CASSLVVISGNTIYF

v_gene: TRBV2
j_gene: TRBJ2-3
d_gene: NA
abundance: NA
CDR3nt: TGTGCCAGCTCGGAGGGAACAGATACGCAGTATTTT
CDR3aa: CASSEGTDTQYF

v_gene: TRBV19
j_gene: TRBJ2-1
d_gene: NA
abundance: NA
CDR3nt: TGTGCCAGTAGTATCGGGGAAAAGCAGTTCTTC
CDR3aa: CASSIGEKQFF

v_gene: TRBV5-1
j_gene: TRBJ2-3
d_gene: NA
abundance: NA
CDR3nt: TGCGCCAGCAGCTTGAGGACAGGCACAGATACGCAGTATTTT
CDR3aa: CASSLRTGTDTQYF

v_gene: TRBV5-1
j_gene: TRBJ1-2
d_gene: NA
abundance: NA
CDR3nt: TGCGCCAGCAGCCGGGAGGATAACTATGGCTACACCTTC
CDR3aa: CASSREDNYGYTF

v_gene: TRBV7-6
j_gene: TRBJ2-5
d_gene: TRBD1
abundance: NA
CDR3nt: TGTGCCAGCAGCCGACAGGGCATACAAGAGACCCAGTACTTC
CDR3aa: CASSRQGIQETQYF

v_gene: TRBV28
j_gene: TRBJ2-7
d_gene: NA
abundance: NA
CDR3nt: TGTGCCAGCAGTTTAAGAGTATACTACGAGCAGTACTTC
CDR3aa: CASSLRVYYEQYF

v_gene: TRBV9
j_gene: TRBJ1-3
d_gene: NA
abundance: NA
CDR3nt: TGTGCCAGCAGCCCCGAGACTGGAAACACCATATATTTT
CDR3aa: CASSPETGNTIYF

v_gene: TRBV2
j_gene: TRBJ2-1
d_gene: TRBD2
abundance: NA
CDR3nt: TGTGCCAGCAGTGTAACGGGACTAGCCTACAATGAGCAGTTCTTC
CDR3aa: CASSVTGLAYNEQFF

v_gene: TRBV4-2
j_gene: TRBJ1-4
d_gene: NA
abundance: NA
CDR3nt: TGTGCCAGCAGCCGGGACGGGACCGCTAATGAAAAACTGTTTTTT
CDR3aa: CASSRDGTANEKLFF

v_gene: TRBV6-6
j_gene: TRBJ2-3
d_gene: NA
abundance: NA
CDR3nt: TGTGCCAGCAGTCAAAGGAGGAGCACAGATACGCAGTATTTT
CDR3aa: CASSQRRSTDTQYF

v_gene: TRBV18
j_gene: TRBJ2-5
d_gene: NA
abundance: many
CDR3nt: TGTGCCAGCTCACCACAAGAGACCCAGTACTTC
CDR3aa: CASSPQETQYF

v_gene: TRBV5-4
j_gene: TRBJ1-4
d_gene: TRBD1
abundance: once
CDR3nt: TGTGCCAGCAGCGGAAACAGGGGGGGCAATGAAAAACTGTTTTTT
CDR3aa: CASSGNRGGNEKLFF

v_gene: TRBV6-5
j_gene: TRBJ1-1
d_gene: TRBD1
abundance: NA
CDR3nt: TGTGCCAGCAGTTCTTTTCCGGGACAGGGAACCTTTGAAGCTTTCTTT
CDR3aa: CASSSFPGQGTFEAFF

v_gene: TRBV5-5
j_gene: TRBJ1-2
d_gene: TRBD1
abundance: NA
CDR3nt: TGTGCCAGCAGTCGGGACAGGGGGCTCTATGGCTACACCTTC
CDR3aa: CASSRDRGLYGYTF

v_gene: TRBV13
j_gene: TRBJ2-1
d_gene: NA
abundance: NA
CDR3nt: TGTGCCAGCAGCTTGGACAGAAACAATGAGCAGTTCTTC
CDR3aa: CASSLDRNNEQFF

v_gene: TRBV11-2
j_gene: TRBJ2-7
d_gene: NA
abundance: NA
CDR3nt: TGTGCCAGCAGCTTAGCAGCCGGGCCCTCCTACGAGCAGTACTTC
CDR3aa: CASSLAAGPSYEQYF

v_gene: TRBV6-1
j_gene: TRBJ2-5
d_gene: TRBD2
abundance: NA
CDR3nt: TGTGCCAGCAGTGAAGCGAGACTAGCTGCGGAGACCCAGTACTTC
CDR3aa: CASSEARLAAETQYF

v_gene: TRBV21-1
j_gene: TRBJ1-5
d_gene: NA
abundance: NA
CDR3nt: TGTGCCACCCAAGCGGAGGGGGCCCATCAGCCCCAGCATTTT
CDR3aa: CATQAEGAHQPQHF

v_gene: TRBV6-5
j_gene: TRBJ2-7
d_gene: NA
abundance: NA
CDR3nt: TGTGCCAGCAGTTACCGAAACGAGCAGTACTTC
CDR3aa: CASSYRNEQYF

v_gene: TRBV5-1
j_gene: TRBJ1-3
d_gene: TRBD1
abundance: NA
CDR3nt: TGCGCCAGCAGCTTGGCCCTCTCAGGGGGGCAGGGGGTCTCTGGAAACACCATATATTTT
CDR3aa: CASSLALSGGQGVSGNTIYF